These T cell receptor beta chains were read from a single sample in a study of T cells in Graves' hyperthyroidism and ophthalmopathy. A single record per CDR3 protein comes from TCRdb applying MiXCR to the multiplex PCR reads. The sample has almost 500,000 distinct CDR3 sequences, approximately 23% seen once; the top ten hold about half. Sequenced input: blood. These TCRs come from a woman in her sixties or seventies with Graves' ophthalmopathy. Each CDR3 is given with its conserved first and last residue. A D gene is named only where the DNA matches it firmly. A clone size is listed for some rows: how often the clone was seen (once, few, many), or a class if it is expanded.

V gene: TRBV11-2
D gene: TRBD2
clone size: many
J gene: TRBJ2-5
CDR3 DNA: TGTGCCAGCAGCTCCCCGGCGGGGGGCCAAGAGACCCAGTACTTC
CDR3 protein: CASSSPAGGQETQYF

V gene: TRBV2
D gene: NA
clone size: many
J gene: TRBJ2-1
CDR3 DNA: TGTGCCAGCAGTCCCGACACCTACAATGAGCAGTTCTTC
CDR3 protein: CASSPDTYNEQFF

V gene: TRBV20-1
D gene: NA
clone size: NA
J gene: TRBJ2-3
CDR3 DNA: TGCAGTGCTAGTAAGGGGACAGATACGCAGTATTTT
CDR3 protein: CSASKGTDTQYF

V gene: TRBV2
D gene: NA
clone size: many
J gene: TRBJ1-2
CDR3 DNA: TGTGCCAGCAGTCTGGGACGGCCCGCTAACTATGGCTACACCTTC
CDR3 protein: CASSLGRPANYGYTF

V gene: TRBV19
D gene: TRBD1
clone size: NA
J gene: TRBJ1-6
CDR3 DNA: TGTGCCAGTAGTACCGACAGGGTTAATTCACCCCTCCACTTT
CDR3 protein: CASSTDRVNSPLHF

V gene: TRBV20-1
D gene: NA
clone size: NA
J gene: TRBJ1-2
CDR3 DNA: TGCAGTGCTAGTCCCCGCGAGGGCACTGGCTACACCTTC
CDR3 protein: CSASPREGTGYTF

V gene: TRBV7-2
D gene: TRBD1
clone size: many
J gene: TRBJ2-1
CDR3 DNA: TGTGCCAGCAGTTACCCCGGGACAGGCTCCTACAATGAGCAGTTCTTC
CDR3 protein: CASSYPGTGSYNEQFF

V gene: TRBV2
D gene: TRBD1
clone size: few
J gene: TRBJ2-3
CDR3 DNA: TGTGCCAGCAGGCCGTTTGGGTCGATGACAGGGACCACAGATACGCAGTATTTT
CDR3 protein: CASRPFGSMTGTTDTQYF

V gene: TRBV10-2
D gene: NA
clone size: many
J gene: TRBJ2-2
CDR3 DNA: TGCGCCAGCAGTGAGAACAGAGTCGCCGGGGAGCTGTTTTTT
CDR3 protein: CASSENRVAGELFF

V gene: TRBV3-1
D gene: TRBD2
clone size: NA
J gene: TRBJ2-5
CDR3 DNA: TGTGCCAGCAGCCAAAGAGGGGCCGGGACTAGCGGGAGGGTTGGGGAGACCCAGTACTTC
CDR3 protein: CASSQRGAGTSGRVGETQYF

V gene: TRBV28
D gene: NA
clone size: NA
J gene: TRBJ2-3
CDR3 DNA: TGTGCCAGCAGTTCCGGGGGGCAGACAGATACGCAGTATTTT
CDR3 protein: CASSSGGQTDTQYF

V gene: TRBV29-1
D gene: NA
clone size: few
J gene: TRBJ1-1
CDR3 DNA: TGCAGCGTTCGTTTCCGGAGGAACACTGAAGCTTTCTTT
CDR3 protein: CSVRFRRNTEAFF

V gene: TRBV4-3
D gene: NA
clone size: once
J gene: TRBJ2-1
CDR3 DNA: TGCGCCAGCAGCCAAGTGACCACGGGCAATGAGCAGTTCTTC
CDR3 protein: CASSQVTTGNEQFF